The T cell receptor beta chain under discussion was sequenced for a study of blood T cells in healthy people across ages. Study results and limitations: Significant beta diversity loss was already apparent by age roughly 38, declining roughly linearly. In long-lived donors, naive CD4+ cell counts and diversity exceeded those of aged donors.

This clonotype was picked up a small number of times. Its antigen is still unknown. CDR3 size: 13 residues. The germline CDR1 and CDR2 sequences are SGHVS and FNYEAQ. Sample-barcoded 5' priming and a J-beta primer mix drove a second PCR of roughly 7 to 11 cycles. MiXCR was run by TCRdb on the 5' RACE reads, yielding one entry per CDR3 protein. Of about 800,000 distinct CDR3 sequences listed, approximately 25% were seen once; the top ten hold 3.7%. Separately, the same data were catalogued under a study of T cells of mothers and their children. That paper notes: Every mother produced more than 9 million TCR beta CDR3 reads, whereas every child provided approximately 3 million.

The V gene is TRBV7-6, the J gene TRBJ2-5; D might be TRBD2 (5 bases). Matching the DNA end better, TRBJ2-7 makes the J call doubtful. The source material was blood. This clonotype was obtained from a boy aged 10-17 years in good health. The CDR3 loop is CASGEGGAYEQYF. The CDR3 nucleotides read TGTGCCAGCGGCGAGGGTGGGGCCTACGAGCAGTACTTC.